What follows is one TCR beta chain and its context. The sample is drawn from a study of T-cell reconstitution after alpha-beta-depleted transplantation in children. TCRbeta library construction was performed incorporating unique molecular identifiers. Each CDR3 protein is one row after TCRdb ran MiXCR on the PCR reads. The repertoire includes about 540,000 distinct CDR3 sequences, about 16% of them detected once, and about 3.1% sits in the top ten. Sequences were derived from PBMCs from the stem cell graft donor, sampled from the stem cell graft. This receptor was identified in a human donor who donated a stem cell graft to a child with acute lymphoblastic leukemia.

The DNA for the CDR3 is TGTGCCAGCAGACGATCAGGGGGCGCGAGTGGCTACACCTTC. It is translated as CASRRSGGASGYTF. The V call is TRBV12-3 or TRBV12-4, the J call TRBJ1-2; 8 bases align to TRBD1. Trimming at V came to 6 bases and at J to 7 bases, leaving 10 bases not matched to a gene. The CDR3 runs 14 residues.